What follows are 28 T cell receptor beta chains derived from one specimen sequenced in a study of untreated major depressive disorder (dated by TCRdb to the late 2010s). Overall results and qualifications from the work: Sequencing confirmed higher TRBV05-01 (Vbeta 5.1) usage among CD4+ T cells of depressed patients than controls, with p = 0.040 in a one-tailed test.

Their antigens are not known. Library preparation employed the immunoSEQ multiplex PCR assay. TCRdb retrieved this table from immuneACCESS and kept in-frame rearrangements only. Not all clones are present; in checked studies, unresolved V genes account for under half, and no reason is known for the remainder. The sample yields under 25,000 clones; under 95% were counted once. Clones ranked in the top ten supply 0.6% of the sample. The sample consisted of CD4+ T cells from PBMCs. Source of these receptors: a woman aged 40 to 50 with major depressive disorder.

The chain uses TRBV29-1 and TRBJ1-2, with 7 positions matching TRBD1. Germline CDR1 and CDR2: SQVTM and ANQGSEA. V gave up 4 bases and J gave up 4 bases; unmatched junction bases: 6. CDR3 length: 13 amino acids. The CDR3 is CSVAGTAGYGYTF. The DNA of the CDR3 is TGCAGCGTTGCTGGGACAGCAGGCTATGGCTACACCTTC.

The chain employs TRBV10-3 and TRBJ2-3, with D possibly TRBD2 on 5 matching bases. V was clipped by 8 bases and J by 1 base, with 13 bases between them. Germline V gives CDR1 ENHRY, CDR2 SYGVKD. This CDR3 has 14 residues. The CDR3 protein is CAIRRGQGTDTQYF. In DNA form, the CDR3 reads TGTGCCATCCGGAGAGGGCAGGGCACAGATACGCAGTATTTT.

The chain combines TRBV4-1 with TRBJ2-3; 12 nucleotides agree with TRBD2. Germline-derived CDR1 and CDR2 are MGHRA and YSYEKL. The J segment lost 1 base and the V segment lost 1 base, leaving 9 bases of the junction unmatched. This CDR3 spans 19 amino acids. The CDR3 DNA is TGCGCCAGCAGCCAAGCCCTCCTTAGACTAGCGGGAGGCACAGATACGCAGTATTTT. Its protein product is CASSQALLRLAGGTDTQYF.

The chain is built from TRBV5-6 and TRBJ2-7; D is possibly TRBD2 (6 bases). CDR1 is SGHDT and CDR2 is YYEEEE in the germline V gene. Between the trimmed V and J ends, which lost 3 bases and 4 bases, there was a span of 14 bases. The CDR3 sequence is 14 residues long. CDR3 protein: CASSSVGGKYEQYV. The CDR3 DNA reads TGTGCCAGCAGCTCTGTTGGCGGGAAGTACGAGCAGTACGTC.

The chain employs TRBV27 and TRBJ1-6; TRBD1 aligns across 7 bases. With V trimmed by 8 bases and J by 2 bases, 3 bases remained unmatched. CDR1 MNHEY and CDR2 SMNVEV come from the germline V gene (reference sequence). The CDR3 loop spans 14 amino acids. CDR3 bases: TGTGCCAGCGGGGGACAGACCTATAATTCACCCCTCCACTTT. Its translation is CASGGQTYNSPLHF.

The chain couples TRBV7-9 to TRBJ1-1, with D possibly TRBD1 on 5 matching bases. This CDR3 has 15 residues. The germline gives CDR1 SEHNR, CDR2 FQNEAQ (reference sequence). Trimming took off 7 bases at V and 1 base at J, with 16 bases between the two ends. The CDR3 bases are TGTGCCAGCACCCCCTCGGGGCTTTCGAACACTGAAGCTTTCTTT. Residues: CASTPSGLSNTEAFF.

The rearrangement uses TRBV6-5 and TRBJ1-5; the D is unclear. In germline, CDR1 is MNHEY, CDR2 SVGAGI. Trimming left V 2 bases short and J 6 bases short, with 11 bases between. This CDR3 has 14 amino acids. CDR3 DNA: TGTGCCAGCAGTTACGGCTCAATAGGTCAGCCCCAGCATTTT. Translating gives CASSYGSIGQPQHF.

The chain links TRBV11-1 to TRBJ1-2, with 8 positions matching TRBD1. The CDR3 loop spans 14 amino acids. The V and J ends lost 4 bases and 6 bases, in that order; junction bases with no gene match: 7. The germline CDR1 and CDR2 sequences are SGHAT and FQDESV (reference sequence). This chain's CDR3 is CASSSGQASHGYTF. Written as DNA, the CDR3 is TGTGCCAGCAGCTCGGGACAGGCATCTCATGGCTACACCTTC.

This rearrangement joins TRBV5-6 to TRBJ1-3; the match to TRBD1 covers 7 bases. The CDR3 contains 16 residues. Losses at the gene ends were 4 bases for V and 0 bases for J; bases not matched to a gene: 7. The germline V gene has CDR1 SGHDT and CDR2 YYEEEE. The chain's CDR3 is CASSPRDSNSGNTIYF. The CDR3 DNA follows: TGTGCCAGCAGCCCAAGGGACAGCAACTCTGGAAACACCATATATTTT.

The rearrangement links TRBV7-7 to TRBJ1-2; D is possibly TRBD1 (5 bases). Looked up from germline, CDR1 is SSHAT and CDR2 is FNYEAQ (reference sequence). The CDR3 covers 11 residues. CDR3 sequence (DNA): TGTGCTGTCGGCTCCAGGGCCGGCTACACCTTC. It codes for CAVGSRAGYTF.

The chain joins TRBV20-1 to TRBJ2-2; D gene uncertain. V was trimmed by 4 bases and J by 2 bases, leaving 2 bases between them. In germline, CDR1 is DFQATT, CDR2 SNEGSKA (reference sequence). CDR3 size: 11 residues. The CDR3 nucleotides are TGCAGTGCTACAAACACCGGGGAGCTGTTTTTT. Encoded protein: CSATNTGELFF.

J is TRBJ1-1 and V is TRBV7-8; D unclear. Per the germline V gene, CDR1 is SGHVS and CDR2 is FQNEAQ. V lost 0 bases and J lost 1, with 6 bases in between. This CDR3 comprises 14 residues. As DNA, the CDR3 is TGTGCCAGCAGCTTAGCGCTCCAGAACACTGAAGCTTTCTTT. Its protein product is CASSLALQNTEAFF.

V is TRBV5-4 and J is TRBJ2-5; TRBD1 matches 7 bases. CDR1 and CDR2 from the germline V gene are SGHNT and YYREEE (reference sequence). The CDR3 is 13 amino acids. V gave up 4 bases and J gave up 4 bases; unmatched junction bases: 4. Here the CDR3 reads CASSKGTVETQYF. CDR3 bases: TGTGCCAGCAGCAAAGGGACAGTAGAGACCCAGTACTTC.

The chain carries TRBV30 and TRBJ1-2; D might be TRBD1 (6 bases). V gave up 7 bases and J gave up 4 bases, with 19 bases separating them. The CDR3 contains 14 residues. Germline V gene lookup returns CDR1 GTSNPN and CDR2 SVGIG (reference sequence). The CDR3 reads CASGDTGFFYGYTF. Here the CDR3 DNA reads TGTGCCTCGGGTGATACAGGGTTTTTCTATGGCTACACCTTC.

The chain has TRBV5-1 and TRBJ1-1; D ambiguous. With 0 bases removed from V and 8 bases from J, the gap between germline ends came to 8 bases. Germline V CDR1 and CDR2: SGHRS, YFSETQ. The CDR3 is made up of 12 amino acids. As DNA, the CDR3 is TGCGCCAGCAGCTTGGCCGGGGAAGAAGCTTTCTTT. Amino acid sequence: CASSLAGEEAFF.

The chain combines TRBV18 with TRBJ2-5, with no clear D. V was trimmed by 4 bases and J by 2 bases, leaving 8 bases between them. The CDR3 is 13 amino acids. Germline loops: CDR1 KGHSH, CDR2 LQKENI. CDR3 protein: CASSRRPQETQYF. The CDR3, as DNA: TGTGCCAGCTCACGTCGACCGCAAGAGACCCAGTACTTC.

This clone was detected only a few times. This chain connects TRBV6-6 to TRBJ1-6, with D perhaps TRBD1 (5 bases). Germline CDR1 and CDR2: MNHNY and SVGAGI (reference sequence). The CDR3 is made up of 13 amino acids. The V and J ends lost 6 bases and 7 bases respectively, with 10 bases between them. The CDR3 DNA is TGTGCCAGCAGACGAGACAGCAATTCACCCCTCCACTTT. Its protein is CASRRDSNSPLHF.

V is TRBV25-1 and J is TRBJ2-3, with 10 positions matching TRBD1. The germline CDR1 and CDR2 sequences are MGHDK and SYGVNS. CDR3 length equals 16 residues. With 4 bases clipped from V and 1 base from J, the junction kept 5 bases outside the gene matches. The CDR3 loop is CASSVLTGGGTDTQYF. CDR3 bases: TGTGCCAGCAGTGTATTGACAGGGGGCGGCACAGATACGCAGTATTTT.

The table lists this clone with a count of one. The CDR3 loop is CASSLGGSETQYF. The CDR3 nucleotides are TGTGCCAGCAGCTTAGGGGGTTCAGAGACCCAGTACTTC. The V call is TRBV7-2, the J call TRBJ2-5; D not certain. Germline V CDR1 and CDR2: SGHTA, FQGNSA. Trimming removed 1 base at V and 4 bases at J, with 7 bases between. The CDR3 is 13 amino acids.

The CDR3 bases are TGTGCCATCAGTGGGGACAGGGGGCACGAAAAACTGTTTTTT. Translating it yields CAISGDRGHEKLFF. The chain joins TRBV10-3 to TRBJ1-4; 12 bases are shared with TRBD1. Germline CDR1 and CDR2: ENHRY and SYGVKD. The CDR3 consists of 14 residues. J was trimmed by 8 bases and V by 4 bases; bases with no gene match: 2.

Here the CDR3 reads CASSLRGLGTEAFF. In nucleotides, the CDR3 is TGCGCCAGCAGCTTGCGGGGGCTCGGTACTGAAGCTTTCTTT. The rearrangement links TRBV5-1 to TRBJ1-1; D perhaps matches TRBD1 (6 bases). Germline V CDR1 and CDR2: SGHRS, YFSETQ. The CDR3 contains 14 residues. The V end lost 1 base, the J end lost 5 bases, and 12 bases lay between the germline ends.

V is TRBV28 and J is TRBJ1-2, with D possibly being TRBD1 (5 bases). This CDR3 spans 14 amino acids. V gave up 6 bases and J gave up 0 bases, with 11 bases separating them. The V gene's germline CDR1 is MDHEN and CDR2 SYDVKM. CDR3 in amino acids: CASSPGTSNYGYTF. CDR3 sequence (DNA): TGTGCCAGCAGCCCTGGGACTTCTAACTATGGCTACACCTTC.

CDR3: CASSEYIGDTQYF. The DNA for the CDR3 is TGTGCCAGCAGTGAATATATAGGGGATACGCAGTATTTT. The rearrangement joins TRBV6-1 to TRBJ2-3; unclear D gene. Germline V lookup: CDR1 MNHNS, CDR2 SASEGT. The CDR3 sequence is 13 residues long. Deletions cut 2 bases from V and 6 bases from J, with 9 bases between.

The rearrangement joins TRBV7-2 to TRBJ1-1, with 7 bases fitting TRBD1. Germline CDR1 and CDR2: SGHTA and FQGNSA. There are 12 residues in the CDR3. After removal of 5 bases from V and 9 bases from J, the junction contained 6 bases not matched to a gene. The CDR3 here is CASSEQQGKAFF. The CDR3 DNA follows: TGTGCCAGCAGCGAACAACAGGGGAAAGCTTTCTTT.

V and J are TRBV27 and TRBJ1-4; 7 bases agree with TRBD1. This CDR3 has 14 residues. The trim removed 6 bases at V and 8 bases at J, leaving 9 bases unmatched. In germline, CDR1 is MNHEY, CDR2 SMNVEV (reference sequence). Here the CDR3 reads CASSPTGVREKLFF. The CDR3 DNA is TGTGCCAGCAGCCCTACAGGGGTAAGGGAAAAACTGTTTTTT.

This chain joins TRBV30 and TRBJ1-2; no definite D call. The CDR3 spans 14 residues. In germline, CDR1 is GTSNPN, CDR2 SVGIG (reference sequence). V lost 0 bases to trimming and J lost 4 bases, with 12 bases between them. The CDR3 DNA reads TGTGCCTGGAGTGTACAATGGGGTAGCTATGGCTACACCTTC. Its protein product is CAWSVQWGSYGYTF. The whole variable domain, remainder taken from reference TRBV30 and TRBJ1-2, is SQTIHQWPATLVQPVGSPLSLECTVEGTSNPNLYWYRQAAGRGLQLLFYSVGIGQISSEVPQNLSASRPQDRQFILSSKKLLLSDSGFYLCAWSVQWGSYGYTFGSGTRLTVV.

This clone came up once. The rearrangement uses TRBV6-1 and TRBJ1-3; D ambiguous. CDR3 length equals 13 residues. Germline V gene sequence: CDR1 MNHNS, CDR2 SASEGT. V lost 5 bases and J lost 7, with 12 bases in between. Here the CDR3 reads CASSLDYRNTIYF. The CDR3 DNA is TGTGCCAGCAGTCTCGACTATCGGAACACCATATATTTT.

The V and J genes are TRBV5-4 and TRBJ2-1; TRBD2 agrees at 10 bases. From germline, CDR1 is SGHNT and CDR2 YYREEE (reference sequence). CDR3 length: 15 amino acids. The DNA for the CDR3 is TGTGCTATCGCTTCGGGTAGCGGGGGGATTAATGAGCAGTTCTTC. It translates to CAIASGSGGINEQFF.